The source of this TCR beta chain is a study of tumor-infiltrating T cells and Merkel cell polyomavirus (dated by TCRdb to about 2017). Some background on the complete study: In Merkel cell carcinoma patients, the study examined CD8+ T cells specific for the Merkel cell polyomavirus KLL epitope. Patient treatments varied, were not standardized, and included chemotherapy, radiation and immunotherapies. In about 14 samples, KLL-tetramer-sorted cells taken from blood or tumor-infiltrating lymphocytes underwent TRB sequencing, as did 11 to 12 matched whole-tumor samples. Of all the tumor samples in the study, one was a frozen nodal tumor digest and another was a flash-frozen core biopsy of a metastasis. Disease stage at presentation varied among the patients, and patient follow-up lasted a median of about 2.6 years, ranging from about 1.1 to 6.0 years. Most whole-tumor samples were obtained as 25-micron curls cut from formalin-fixed, paraffin-embedded tissue blocks. Summary of the overall study and its limitations: A significant MCC-specific survival advantage (P = 0.0051) was associated with tumors having more unique KLL-specific clonotypes (roughly 5-110 vs 0-3). The study examined just one viral epitope, so T cells targeting other Merkel cell polyomavirus epitopes were not captured. Significantly improved MCC-specific survival was associated with a higher fraction of KLL-specific T cells within tumors (roughly 1.9-18% versus about 0-0.15%). The small sample size of the study (n of about eleven patients) is recognized as a limitation. KLL-specific TRB repertoires proved diverse and largely private: among 410 or so unique sequences, only one clonotype was public, and a couple of patients shared that clonotype.

Libraries were built with the immunoSEQ multiplex PCR assay. Adaptive Biotechnologies (Seattle, WA) carried out genomic DNA extraction, TRB sequencing and normalization. For the original study's pipeline: To compute clonality, the Shannon entropy of productive TRB sequences was normalized by log2 of unique productive sequences and then subtracted from one. To identify KLL-specific clonotypes in tumors, TCRbeta CDR3 amino acid sequences were matched against the sequences from the tetramer-sorted sample of each patient. TCRdb mirrors the immuneACCESS table, restricted to in-frame sequences. Some clones are absent from its copies; in checked studies, under half trace to an unresolved V gene, and the reason for the others is unknown. D and trimming come from the DNA, and the V and J calls and clone size come from that table. Recorded for this sample are 20,000 to 30,000 clones; around 90% of them occurred a single time. More than 2.5% of the sample is in the top ten clones.

By immunohistochemistry, the tumors of all patients showed robust positive staining for Merkel cell polyomavirus Large T antigen. The study included about a dozen Merkel cell carcinoma patients whose blood and/or cultured TIL contained robust KLL-tetramer+ populations exceeding 0.04% of CD8+ T cells. Every patient was Caucasian, and patient ages had a median of approximately 64 years and ranged from 50 to 77 years. Lymph node tumors were analyzed for patients with unknown primaries who presented with nodal disease, or when insufficient primary tissue was available. V and J are truncated by 3 bases and 0 bases respectively, leaving an intervening sequence of 12 bases. The CDR3 spans 16 residues, from the cysteine through the phenylalanine. The sequence is cut down to CDR3 DNA, 48 bases in frame from base 1. CDR1 and CDR2, looked up from the germline V gene (reference sequence), are SGHNT and YYREEE.

Of note for this clone: Its antigen is currently not known. No base quality values were provided; no much bigger clone lies one nucleotide off.

This chain joins TRBV5-4 to TRBJ2-2; possibly the D gene is TRBD2, per 6 matching bases. Sequencing was performed on lymph node tissue. The receptor was isolated from a man aged 45-60 years with Merkel cell carcinoma. In nucleotide form, the sequence is TGTGCCAGCAGCTGGGAGCGGGCCGCGAACACCGGGGAGCTGTTTTTT. Translated, it gives CASSWERAANTGELFF. Reference TRBV5-4 and TRBJ2-2 genes cover what lies past the CDR3, so the full variable domain is ETGVTQSPTHLIKTRGQQVTLRCSSQSGHNTVSWYQQALGQGPQFIFQYYREEENGRGNFPPRFSGLQFPNYSSELNVNALELDDSALYLCASSWERAANTGELFFGEGSRLTVL.